This T cell receptor beta chain was profiled in a study of response to subunit inactivated influenza vaccine. TCRdb recomputed calls from the RT-PCR reads with MiXCR, one row per CDR3 protein. The repertoire holds 530,000 or so distinct CDR3 sequences, about 25% seen once, with about 1.9% in the top ten. Notes on this clonotype: The antigen remains unidentified.

Study-wide results and caveats: Authors suggested that a seasonal influenza vaccination recruits few new T cells each time.

The source of this sequence is a man aged 45-60 years who received an inactivated influenza vaccine. This material consisted of CD4+ T cells sorted from PBMCs, taken more than 4 days after vaccination.

CDR3 bases: TGTGCCAGCAGCCCTAACAAGGGGGCTTATGGCTACACCTTC. Protein product: CASSPNKGAYGYTF. The rearrangement links TRBV7-2 to TRBJ1-2; 7 bases are shared with TRBD1. Unmatched junction bases numbered 8, after V lost 5 bases and J lost 5 bases. The CDR3 contains 14 residues. Germline CDR1 SGHTA, CDR2 FQGNSA.